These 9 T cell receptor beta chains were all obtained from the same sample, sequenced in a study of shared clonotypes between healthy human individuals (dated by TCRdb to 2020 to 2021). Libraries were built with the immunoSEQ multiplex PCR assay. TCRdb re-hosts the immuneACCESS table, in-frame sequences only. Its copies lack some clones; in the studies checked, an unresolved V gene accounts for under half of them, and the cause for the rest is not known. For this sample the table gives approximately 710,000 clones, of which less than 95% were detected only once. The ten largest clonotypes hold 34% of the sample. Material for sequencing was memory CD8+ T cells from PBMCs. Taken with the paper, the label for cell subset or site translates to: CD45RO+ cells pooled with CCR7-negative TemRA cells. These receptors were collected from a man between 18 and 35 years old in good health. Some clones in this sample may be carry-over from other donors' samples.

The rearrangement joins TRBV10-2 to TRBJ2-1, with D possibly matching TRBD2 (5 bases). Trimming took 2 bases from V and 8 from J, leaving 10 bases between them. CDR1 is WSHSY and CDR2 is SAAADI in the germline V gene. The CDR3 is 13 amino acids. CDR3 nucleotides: TGCGCCAGCAGTGAGGGCGGGCGCCATGAGCAGTTCTTC. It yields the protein CASSEGGRHEQFF.

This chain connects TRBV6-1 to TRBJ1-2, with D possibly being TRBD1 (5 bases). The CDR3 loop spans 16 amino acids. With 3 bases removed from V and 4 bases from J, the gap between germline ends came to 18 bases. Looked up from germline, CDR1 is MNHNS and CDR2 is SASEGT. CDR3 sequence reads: CASSDGTGYIPYGYTF. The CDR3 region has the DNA TGTGCCAGCAGTGACGGGACGGGGTACATCCCCTATGGCTACACCTTC.

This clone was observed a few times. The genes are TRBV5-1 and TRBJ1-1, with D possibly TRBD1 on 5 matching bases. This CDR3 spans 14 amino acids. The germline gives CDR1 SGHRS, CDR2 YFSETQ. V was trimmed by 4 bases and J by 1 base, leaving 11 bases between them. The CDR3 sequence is CASSMRTSNTEAFF. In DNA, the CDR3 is TGCGCCAGCAGCATGAGGACATCGAACACTGAAGCTTTCTTT.

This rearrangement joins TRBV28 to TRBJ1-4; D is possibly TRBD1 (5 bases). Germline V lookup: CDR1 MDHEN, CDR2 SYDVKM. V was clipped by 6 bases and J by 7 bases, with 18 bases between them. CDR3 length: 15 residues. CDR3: CASREWGERGEKLFF. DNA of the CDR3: TGTGCCAGCAGGGAGTGGGGGGAGAGGGGTGAAAAACTGTTTTTT.

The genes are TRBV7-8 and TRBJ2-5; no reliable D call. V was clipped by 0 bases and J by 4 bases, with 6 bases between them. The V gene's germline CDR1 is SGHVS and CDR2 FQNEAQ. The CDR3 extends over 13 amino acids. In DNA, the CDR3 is TGTGCCAGCAGCTTAGCGGCGGCAGAGACCCAGTACTTC. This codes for CASSLAAAETQYF.

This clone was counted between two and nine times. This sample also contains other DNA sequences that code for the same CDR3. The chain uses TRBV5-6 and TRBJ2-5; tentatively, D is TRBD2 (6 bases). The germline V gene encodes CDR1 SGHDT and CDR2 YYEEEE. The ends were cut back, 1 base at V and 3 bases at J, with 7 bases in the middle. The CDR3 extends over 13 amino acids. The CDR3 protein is CASSLTGEETQYF. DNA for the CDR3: TGTGCCAGCAGCTTGACGGGGGAAGAGACCCAGTACTTC.

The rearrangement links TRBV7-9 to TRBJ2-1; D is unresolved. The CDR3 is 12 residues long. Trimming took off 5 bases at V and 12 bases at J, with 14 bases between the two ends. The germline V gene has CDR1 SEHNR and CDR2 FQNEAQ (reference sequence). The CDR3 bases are TGTGCCAGCAGCCTAGGCACGACCCCGCAGTTCTTC. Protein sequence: CASSLGTTPQFF.

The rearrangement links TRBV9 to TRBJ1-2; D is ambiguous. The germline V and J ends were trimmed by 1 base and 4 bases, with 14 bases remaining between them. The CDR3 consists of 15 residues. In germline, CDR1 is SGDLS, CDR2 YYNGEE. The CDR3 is CASSVSTGGGYGYTF. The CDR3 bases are TGTGCCAGCAGCGTATCTACGGGAGGTGGCTATGGCTACACCTTC.

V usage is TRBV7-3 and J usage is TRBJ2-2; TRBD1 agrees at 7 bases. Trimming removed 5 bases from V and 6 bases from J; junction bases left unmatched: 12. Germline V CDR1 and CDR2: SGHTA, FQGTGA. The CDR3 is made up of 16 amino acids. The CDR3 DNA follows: TGTGCCAGCAGCCTAGAGCCGGGACAGACGTCCGGGGAGCTGTTTTTT. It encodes CASSLEPGQTSGELFF.